The T cell receptor (beta chain) described here comes from a study of blood T cells in healthy people across ages (dated by TCRdb to the mid-2010s). For the wider study: In model experiments, template switching captured roughly one uniquely barcoded TCR beta cDNA molecule for every two T cells. Age-related changes in TCR beta repertoire diversity were measured in the study by deep sequencing normalized with unique cDNA molecular identifiers. The donors were split into four age groups: young (average approximately 16 years), middle-aged (around 37), aged (approximately 60) and long-lived (roughly 77). To avoid experimental bias, donors of different ages were spread randomly across the sequencing lanes. Two additional independent replicas of 1 million unique cDNA reads from the same blood draw were analyzed for two donors (one aged 18 to 29 and one aged 80 or older).

As regards this clonotype: This receptor's antigen is unknown. No base qualities exist here, and no much larger clone lies one base off it.

The method behind the library was 5' RACE. TCRdb shows the sequencer as Illumina HiSeq 2500. A second about 7 to 11 cycle PCR used a sample-barcoded 5' primer and a J-beta primer mix. A template-switch 5' adaptor carrying 12 random nucleotides introduced a unique molecular identifier onto each TCR beta cDNA molecule. At least 2.5 million CDR3-containing paired-end reads were obtained from each sample. The Mint cDNA synthesis kit, primed by a TRBC-specific oligonucleotide, was used to synthesize first-strand cDNA from all RNA. Following uracil-DNA glycosylase treatment, a first 18-cycle PCR with universal primers M1SS and BC2_uni_R was performed on all cDNA. The authors' analysis ran thus. Each sample was normalized by randomly selecting 1 million high-quality reads, each carrying a distinct molecular identifier. Instead of being binned into consensus sequences, reads with shared molecular identifiers were discarded. CDR3 identification, clonotype clustering and error correction used MiTCR with a Q25 quality threshold and the strictest error-elimination algorithm. A nonparametric unseen species model with Euler transformation was used to estimate lower-bound total TCR beta diversity. TCRdb cleaned the public reads at Q25 with fastp, built clones with MiXCR and kept in-frame beta chains. Identical CDR3 protein sequences are pooled into one entry, listed with their most common genes and DNA. None of the V and J calls come from the authors' own analysis; TCRdb made them. The sample table shows fewer than 750,000 distinct CDR3 sequences, and less than 60% are seen once. The biggest ten clones account for under 30% of the sample.

General study outcomes and caveats: Observed TCR beta diversity correlated strongly with the percentage of naive T cells measured by flow cytometry. Because donor CMV infection status was unknown, age-related changes in expanded clonotypes were potentially confounded. Estimates of total diversity based on one million sequenced T cells were considered lower bounds and underestimates. Observed TCR beta diversity per million T cells fell roughly linearly with age, and a significant reduction was already apparent by age around 40. Compared with the aged group, the long-lived group had more naive CD4+ T cells, fewer expanded clones and increased TCR diversity, suggesting age selection. Since profiling was done on bulk unsorted PBMCs, naive and antigen-experienced compartments could not be conclusively compared.

Donors were about 36 systemically healthy Caucasian individuals from Russia aged roughly 6 to 100 years. Roughly 10 milliliters of peripheral blood were collected from each donor into EDTA-treated Vacutainer tubes. Ficoll-Paque density-gradient centrifugation was used to isolate PBMCs, with at least 6.5 million per sample. Total RNA, at least 6 micrograms per sample, was extracted from PBMCs with Trizol reagent. The percentages of naive CD45RAhigh/CD27high T cells were determined by flow cytometry on a PBMC aliquot from every donor. The CDR3 starts with the cysteine, ends with the phenylalanine, and has 13 residues. Of the read, only the CDR3 DNA is kept; its 39 bases are in frame from base 1. V is cut by 11 bases and J by 5 bases, and the space between the germline ends is 16 bases. Taken from the germline V gene, the CDR1 and CDR2 loops are ENHRY and SYGVKD.

In this chain, TRBV10-3 is recombined with TRBJ2-1; the D gene is possibly TRBD1, with 6 bases matching. The clonotype was recovered from a man aged 80 or over in good health. The sequenced sample was blood. The CDR3 protein: CASQGRQDNEQFF. The nucleotide sequence reads TGTGCCTCTCAGGGAAGACAGGACAATGAGCAGTTCTTC.